This is a list of T cell receptor beta chains from one sample in a study of blood T cells in healthy people across ages. TCRdb reprocessed the 5' RACE reads with MiXCR, giving one entry per CDR3 protein. Of roughly 1,300,000 distinct CDR3 sequences detected, approximately 59% appear once; the ten largest clones hold 6.5% to 8%. Material: blood. The receptors were sampled from a man between 18 and 29 years old in good health. CDR3s include the opening cysteine and the closing phenylalanine or tryptophan. Each record gives: V gene, D gene, J gene, clone size, CDR3 protein, CDR3 DNA. The D gene is left open where the match is weak. Size is omitted from some rows. Given values are once, few, many or a class for expanded clones.

v_gene: TRBV5-1
d_gene: -
j_gene: TRBJ2-5
abundance: -
CDR3aa: CASSLRMAQETQYF
CDR3nt: TGCGCCAGCAGCCTGCGGATGGCGCAAGAGACCCAGTACTTC

v_gene: TRBV14
d_gene: -
j_gene: TRBJ2-1
abundance: once
CDR3aa: CASSQDVSWDEQFF
CDR3nt: TGTGCCAGCAGCCAAGACGTTTCCTGGGATGAGCAGTTCTTC

v_gene: TRBV27
d_gene: TRBD2
j_gene: TRBJ2-7
abundance: -
CDR3aa: CASTRLGTSGSNYEQYF
CDR3nt: TGTGCCAGCACCCGCCTGGGGACTAGCGGGAGCAATTACGAGCAGTACTTC

v_gene: TRBV12-3/TRBV12-4
d_gene: TRBD2
j_gene: TRBJ2-7
abundance: -
CDR3aa: CAPGGPSSYEQYF
CDR3nt: TGTGCCCCGGGGGGGCCCTCCTCCTACGAGCAGTACTTC

v_gene: TRBV9
d_gene: TRBD2
j_gene: TRBJ2-1
abundance: -
CDR3aa: CASSVQASGSDEQFF
CDR3nt: TGTGCCAGCAGCGTACAGGCTAGCGGGAGCGATGAGCAGTTCTTC

v_gene: TRBV7-2
d_gene: TRBD2
j_gene: TRBJ2-1
abundance: -
CDR3aa: CASSLILGGGGYNKQFF
CDR3nt: TGTGCCAGCAGCTTAATATTGGGCGGGGGGGGCTACAATAAGCAGTTCTTC

v_gene: TRBV30
d_gene: -
j_gene: TRBJ1-2
abundance: many
CDR3aa: CAWMGDTAPGGYTF
CDR3nt: TGTGCCTGGATGGGAGACACCGCCCCGGGCGGCTACACCTTC

v_gene: TRBV27
d_gene: -
j_gene: TRBJ2-5
abundance: few
CDR3aa: CASSLSSTLQETQYF
CDR3nt: TGTGCCAGCAGTTTATCCTCGACTCTACAAGAGACCCAGTACTTC

v_gene: TRBV24-1
d_gene: -
j_gene: TRBJ2-3
abundance: -
CDR3aa: CATSGSVADTQYF
CDR3nt: TGTGCCACCAGCGGGAGCGTCGCAGATACGCAGTATTTT

v_gene: TRBV18
d_gene: -
j_gene: TRBJ1-4
abundance: -
CDR3aa: CASAPLGDEKLFF
CDR3nt: TGTGCCAGCGCACCCCTAGGGGATGAAAAACTGTTTTTT

v_gene: TRBV21-1
d_gene: -
j_gene: TRBJ2-1
abundance: -
CDR3aa: CASRDGSYEQFF
CDR3nt: TGTGCCAGCAGGGACGGGAGTTATGAGCAGTTCTTC

v_gene: TRBV4-3
d_gene: -
j_gene: TRBJ2-5
abundance: -
CDR3aa: CASSQDPGPGSETQYF
CDR3nt: TGCGCCAGCAGCCAAGATCCAGGCCCAGGGTCTGAGACCCAGTACTTC

v_gene: TRBV11-1
d_gene: TRBD2
j_gene: TRBJ2-1
abundance: -
CDR3aa: CASSLPSGGAVIEQFF
CDR3nt: TGTGCCAGCAGCCTCCCTAGCGGGGGGGCCGTTATTGAGCAGTTCTTC

v_gene: TRBV18
d_gene: -
j_gene: TRBJ1-5
abundance: -
CDR3aa: CASSPLRAEVGQPQHF
CDR3nt: TGTGCCAGCTCACCACTCAGGGCCGAAGTGGGTCAGCCCCAGCATTTT

v_gene: TRBV29-1
d_gene: TRBD2
j_gene: TRBJ2-3
abundance: -
CDR3aa: CSGGGETQYF
CDR3nt: TGCAGCGGCGGGGGGGAGACGCAGTATTTT

v_gene: TRBV7-8
d_gene: -
j_gene: TRBJ2-2
abundance: -
CDR3aa: CANSLQGIDTGELFF
CDR3nt: TGTGCCAACAGCCTTCAGGGGATCGACACCGGGGAGCTGTTTTTT

v_gene: TRBV9
d_gene: -
j_gene: TRBJ2-7
abundance: few
CDR3aa: CASSVERRLGYEQYF
CDR3nt: TGTGCCAGCAGCGTAGAAAGGCGCCTCGGGTACGAGCAGTACTTC

v_gene: TRBV20-1
d_gene: -
j_gene: TRBJ2-1
abundance: -
CDR3aa: CSASLEYEQFF
CDR3nt: TGCAGTGCTAGTTTAGAGTATGAGCAGTTCTTC

v_gene: TRBV29-1
d_gene: -
j_gene: TRBJ1-1
abundance: few
CDR3aa: CSVEWRSTEAFF
CDR3nt: TGCAGCGTTGAATGGCGGTCCACTGAAGCTTTCTTT

v_gene: TRBV12-3/TRBV12-4
d_gene: TRBD2
j_gene: TRBJ2-1
abundance: few
CDR3aa: CASTQGLVYNEQFF
CDR3nt: TGTGCCAGCACCCAGGGACTAGTGTATAATGAGCAGTTCTTC

v_gene: TRBV20-1
d_gene: TRBD1
j_gene: TRBJ2-4
abundance: -
CDR3aa: CSAPDDRGKNIQYF
CDR3nt: TGCAGTGCTCCGGATGACAGGGGCAAAAACATTCAGTACTTC

v_gene: TRBV4-2
d_gene: -
j_gene: TRBJ1-6
abundance: -
CDR3aa: CASSQGQAATYNSPLHF
CDR3nt: TGTGCCAGCAGCCAAGGGCAGGCTGCAACCTATAATTCACCCCTCCACTTT

v_gene: TRBV28
d_gene: -
j_gene: TRBJ2-7
abundance: -
CDR3aa: CASSEDGAYEQYF
CDR3nt: TGTGCCAGCAGTGAGGACGGAGCCTACGAGCAGTACTTC

v_gene: TRBV21-1
d_gene: -
j_gene: TRBJ1-5
abundance: -
CDR3aa: CASIEHNQPQHF
CDR3nt: TGTGCCAGCATAGAGCACAATCAGCCCCAGCATTTT

v_gene: TRBV6-2/TRBV6-3
d_gene: -
j_gene: TRBJ2-6
abundance: once
CDR3aa: CASRAPGPNSGANVLTF
CDR3nt: TGTGCCAGCAGGGCTCCGGGACCGAACTCTGGGGCCAACGTCCTGACTTTC

v_gene: TRBV10-3
d_gene: -
j_gene: TRBJ2-7
abundance: -
CDR3aa: CAISERPYEQYF
CDR3nt: TGTGCCATCAGTGAGCGGCCCTACGAGCAGTACTTC

v_gene: TRBV20-1
d_gene: -
j_gene: TRBJ2-5
abundance: -
CDR3aa: CSAGMETQYF
CDR3nt: TGCAGTGCAGGGATGGAGACCCAGTACTTC

v_gene: TRBV4-3
d_gene: -
j_gene: TRBJ1-2
abundance: few
CDR3aa: CASSQTLLYGYTF
CDR3nt: TGCGCCAGCAGCCAGACGCTACTCTATGGCTACACCTTC

v_gene: TRBV6-2/TRBV6-3
d_gene: -
j_gene: TRBJ1-2
abundance: few
CDR3aa: CASSRELYGYTF
CDR3nt: TGTGCCAGCAGCAGGGAACTCTATGGCTACACCTTC

v_gene: TRBV6-4
d_gene: TRBD2
j_gene: TRBJ2-7
abundance: -
CDR3aa: CASSDSWSGGPHEQYF
CDR3nt: TGTGCCAGCAGTGACTCATGGAGCGGGGGGCCCCATGAGCAGTACTTC

v_gene: TRBV4-1
d_gene: -
j_gene: TRBJ1-5
abundance: -
CDR3aa: CASSQVKGPSNQPQHF
CDR3nt: TGCGCCAGCAGCCAAGTCAAAGGACCTAGCAATCAGCCCCAGCATTTT

v_gene: TRBV6-5
d_gene: -
j_gene: TRBJ2-3
abundance: few
CDR3aa: CASSYSGQGGTITDTQYF
CDR3nt: TGTGCCAGCAGTTACTCAGGGCAGGGGGGGACCATCACAGATACGCAGTATTTT

v_gene: TRBV15
d_gene: TRBD2
j_gene: TRBJ2-5
abundance: -
CDR3aa: CATRAASGGASSEQYF
CDR3nt: TGTGCCACCAGGGCAGCTAGCGGGGGGGCAAGTAGTGAGCAGTACTTC

v_gene: TRBV14
d_gene: TRBD2
j_gene: TRBJ2-1
abundance: -
CDR3aa: CASSEIAGVSEQFF
CDR3nt: TGTGCCAGCAGCGAAATAGCGGGAGTAAGTGAGCAGTTCTTC

v_gene: TRBV5-1
d_gene: TRBD2
j_gene: TRBJ2-5
abundance: -
CDR3aa: CASSLTGRTSVQETQYF
CDR3nt: TGCGCCAGCAGCTTGACGGGGAGGACTAGCGTACAAGAGACCCAGTACTTC

v_gene: TRBV4-3
d_gene: -
j_gene: TRBJ1-4
abundance: -
CDR3aa: CASSHKSGWVEKLFF
CDR3nt: TGCGCCAGCAGCCATAAGTCCGGGTGGGTAGAAAAACTGTTTTTT

v_gene: TRBV9
d_gene: -
j_gene: TRBJ2-3
abundance: -
CDR3aa: CASSVGPRTDTQYF
CDR3nt: TGTGCCAGCAGCGTAGGGCCCCGTACAGATACGCAGTATTTT

v_gene: TRBV27
d_gene: TRBD2
j_gene: TRBJ2-1
abundance: -
CDR3aa: CASSTKREPSYNEQFF
CDR3nt: TGTGCCAGCAGTACCAAGCGGGAGCCATCCTACAATGAGCAGTTCTTC

v_gene: TRBV4-2
d_gene: TRBD2
j_gene: TRBJ2-3
abundance: -
CDR3aa: CASSRTPGGKFSDTQYF
CDR3nt: TGTGCCAGCAGCCGAACACCGGGGGGGAAGTTCTCAGATACGCAGTATTTT

v_gene: TRBV24-1
d_gene: TRBD2
j_gene: TRBJ2-2
abundance: once
CDR3aa: CATSEPGLAGDTGELFF
CDR3nt: TGTGCCACCAGTGAGCCTGGACTAGCGGGGGACACCGGGGAGCTGTTTTTT

v_gene: TRBV24-1
d_gene: -
j_gene: TRBJ2-7
abundance: -
CDR3aa: CATSDPRAGDYEQYF
CDR3nt: TGTGCCACCAGTGATCCACGGGCAGGGGACTACGAGCAGTACTTC

v_gene: TRBV27
d_gene: TRBD1
j_gene: TRBJ2-6
abundance: -
CDR3aa: CASSRGPAGANVLTF
CDR3nt: TGTGCCAGCAGTAGGGGGCCGGCGGGGGCCAACGTCCTGACTTTC

v_gene: TRBV7-9
d_gene: -
j_gene: TRBJ2-1
abundance: -
CDR3aa: CASSGSGWSEQFF
CDR3nt: TGTGCCAGCAGCGGTAGCGGTTGGAGTGAGCAGTTCTTC

v_gene: TRBV12-5
d_gene: -
j_gene: TRBJ2-3
abundance: few
CDR3aa: CASGLGYRAPDTQYF
CDR3nt: TGTGCTAGTGGTTTGGGCTACCGGGCCCCAGATACGCAGTATTTT

v_gene: TRBV20-1
d_gene: TRBD1
j_gene: TRBJ2-4
abundance: -
CDR3aa: CSGDRGLAKNIQYF
CDR3nt: TGCAGTGGGGACAGGGGGTTAGCCAAAAACATTCAGTACTTC

v_gene: TRBV29-1
d_gene: TRBD1
j_gene: TRBJ2-7
abundance: few
CDR3aa: CSVEGPGTGAYEQYF
CDR3nt: TGCAGCGTTGAAGGCCCCGGGACAGGGGCCTACGAGCAGTACTTC

v_gene: TRBV7-2
d_gene: -
j_gene: TRBJ1-1
abundance: -
CDR3aa: CASSRMASGTEAAFF
CDR3nt: TGTGCCAGCAGCCGGATGGCAAGCGGGACTGAGGCCGCTTTCTTT

v_gene: TRBV12-3/TRBV12-4
d_gene: -
j_gene: TRBJ1-6
abundance: few
CDR3aa: CASRELNSPLHF
CDR3nt: TGTGCCAGCAGGGAGCTTAATTCACCCCTCCACTTT

v_gene: TRBV9
d_gene: -
j_gene: TRBJ1-1
abundance: -
CDR3aa: CASSVADRNTEAFF
CDR3nt: TGTGCCAGCAGCGTAGCGGACAGGAACACTGAAGCTTTCTTT

v_gene: TRBV18
d_gene: TRBD2
j_gene: TRBJ2-1
abundance: -
CDR3aa: CASSPLGPGTSRGDNEQFF
CDR3nt: TGTGCCAGCTCACCATTGGGACCCGGGACTAGCCGGGGGGACAATGAGCAGTTCTTC

v_gene: TRBV29-1
d_gene: TRBD1
j_gene: TRBJ2-5
abundance: -
CDR3aa: CSTSTGAGTQYF
CDR3nt: TGCAGCACTAGTACAGGGGCAGGGACCCAGTACTTC